This T cell receptor beta chain stems from a study of cytomegalovirus exposure and HLA in healthy donors. Study overall: HLA-typed donors contributed approximately 92 million unique TCRs, which were held in an early data release. Overall study findings and caveats: In an earlier analysis, in several hundred donors, most V segments appeared productive either ~90% or ~30% of the time. TCR sequences were mostly rare, though some public TCRs occurred in many donors. Apparent HLA restriction characterized most CMV-associated TCR beta chains in a later analysis.

The PCR contained 60 Vbeta and 13 Jbeta primers. Here immunoSEQ multiplex PCR was the method, and the copy in TCRdb shows in-frame clones only, minus some. The table records about 190,000 clones, 84% of them present only once. Germline trimming cut 1 base from V and 7 bases from J; bases unmatched to any gene: 5. Germline loops: CDR1 SGHRS, CDR2 YFSETQ. CDR3 length equals 14 residues. About this clone: The antigen is undetermined.

The specimen was PBMCs. The gene calls are TRBV5-1 and TRBJ2-1; 7 nucleotides align to TRBD2. The clonotype originates from a boy between 10 and 17 years old in good health and CMV-seronegative. In DNA form, the CDR3 reads TGCGCCAGCAGCTTGAGGGAGGGCCGTAATGAGCAGTTCTTC. Protein product: CASSLREGRNEQFF.